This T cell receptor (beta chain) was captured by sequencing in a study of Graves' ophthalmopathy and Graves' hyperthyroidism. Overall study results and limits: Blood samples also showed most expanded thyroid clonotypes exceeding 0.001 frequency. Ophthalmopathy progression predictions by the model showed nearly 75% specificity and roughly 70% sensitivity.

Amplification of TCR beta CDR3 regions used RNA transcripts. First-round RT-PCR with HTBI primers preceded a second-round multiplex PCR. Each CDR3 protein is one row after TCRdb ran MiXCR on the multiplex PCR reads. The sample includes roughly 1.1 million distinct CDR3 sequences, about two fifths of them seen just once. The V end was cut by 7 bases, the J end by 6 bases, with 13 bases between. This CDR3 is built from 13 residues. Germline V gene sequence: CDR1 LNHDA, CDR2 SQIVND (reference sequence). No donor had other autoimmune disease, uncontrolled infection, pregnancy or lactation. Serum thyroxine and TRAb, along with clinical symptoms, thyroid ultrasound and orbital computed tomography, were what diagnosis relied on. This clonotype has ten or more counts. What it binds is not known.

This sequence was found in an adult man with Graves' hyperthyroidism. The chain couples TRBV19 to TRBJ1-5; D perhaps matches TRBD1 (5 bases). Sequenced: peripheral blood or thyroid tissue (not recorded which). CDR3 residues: CASNQGIFQPQHF. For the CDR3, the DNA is TGTGCCAGTAATCAGGGTATATTTCAGCCCCAGCATTTT. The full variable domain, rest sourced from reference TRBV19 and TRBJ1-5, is DGGITQSPKYLFRKEGQNVTLSCEQNLNHDAMYWYRQDPGQGLRLIYYSQIVNDFQKGDIAEGYSVSREKKESFPLTVTSAQKNPTAFYLCASNQGIFQPQHFGDGTRLSIL.